The clone carrying this TCR beta chain was counted between two and nine times. CDR1 and CDR2 from the germline V gene are SGHTA and FQGTGA. This CDR3 is 15 amino acids long. Trimming removed 0 bases from V and 10 bases from J; junction bases left unmatched: 7. RNA transcripts gave rise to amplified TCR beta CDR3 regions. During a first-round RT-PCR of the TCR CDR3, the HTBI primer set was used. TCRdb reanalysed the multiplex PCR reads using MiXCR and keeps one entry per CDR3 protein. The table has roughly 700,000 distinct CDR3 sequences, around 16% seen once; the top ten hold roughly 16%. The data were obtained in a study of T cells in Graves' hyperthyroidism and ophthalmopathy.

Sequencing used blood. The receptor was isolated from a man aged 50 to 60 with Graves' hyperthyroidism. The rearrangement joins TRBV7-3 to TRBJ2-1, with TRBD2 matching over 9 bases. This CDR3 is CASSLTGGRAPEQFF. The CDR3 DNA sequence: TGTGCCAGCAGCTTAACCGGCGGGAGGGCGCCCGAGCAGTTCTTC.